This TCR beta chain was captured in a study of beta chain features in type 1 diabetes. Study-wide findings and caveats: Type 1 diabetes patients had TCRB CDR3s that were shorter (moderately but significantly so) in all four CD4+ subsets.

The sequenced template was cDNA made from the entire isolated RNA. Assay: immunoSEQ multiplex PCR; the TCRdb copy retains only in-frame clones and omits some. Of about 160,000 clones in the sample, roughly 8% are singletons; the top ten hold 0.94%. This clone was recorded at least ten times. Its specificity is unknown. Trimming cost V 4 bases and J 6 bases, with 10 bases left between them. Per germline, CDR1 LNHDA and CDR2 SQIVND (reference sequence). The CDR3 has 12 amino acids. The sequencing sample was made of central memory CD4+ T cells from blood. The receptor comes from a middle-aged woman with type 1 diabetes. This chain links TRBV19 with TRBJ2-7, with a tentative D call TRBD1 (6 bases). The CDR3 sequence: CASSNREGEQYF. CDR3 sequence (DNA): TGTGCCAGTAGTAACAGGGAAGGCGAGCAGTACTTC.